A single sample gave rise to the 22 T cell receptor beta chains below, sequenced in a study of cytomegalovirus exposure and HLA in healthy donors. With 60 Vbeta and 13 Jbeta primers, the PCR was carried out. The data were produced by immunoSEQ multiplex PCR, yet TCRdb's version contains in-frame clones alone and is incomplete. This sample's table has roughly 88,000 clones. Material: PBMCs. Receptors originate from a man aged 50-60 years in good health and CMV-seropositive.

The chain is built from TRBV25-1 and TRBJ2-7; 10 bases are a match to TRBD2. CDR1 MGHDK and CDR2 SYGVNS come from the germline V gene. V shed 3 bases, J shed 5 bases, and the junction held 4 bases outside the gene matches. This CDR3 contains 14 residues. CDR3 DNA: TGTGCCAGCAGTGATCCTAGCGGGAGCGACGAGCAGTACTTC. It codes for CASSDPSGSDEQYF.

J is TRBJ1-1 and V is TRBV6-5, with TRBD1 as a possible D gene (5 bases). The CDR3 totals 14 residues. Germline values: CDR1 MNHEY, CDR2 SVGAGI. The V and J ends lost 0 bases and 8 bases respectively, with 13 bases between them. Here the CDR3 reads CASSYSGRGGEAFF. The CDR3 region has the DNA TGTGCCAGCAGTTACTCCGGACGTGGGGGGGAAGCTTTCTTT.

The gene calls are TRBV28 and TRBJ2-7, with 8 bases matching TRBD2. The CDR3 totals 14 residues. Germline CDR1 is MDHEN and CDR2 is SYDVKM. The V and J ends lost 6 bases and 2 bases, in that order; junction bases with no gene match: 6. Here the CDR3 DNA reads TGTGCCAGCAGCGATAGCGGGACTCCCTACGAGCAGTACGTC. Translating it yields CASSDSGTPYEQYV.

This chain joins TRBV19 and TRBJ1-1, with D possibly TRBD1 on 5 matching bases. V dropped 3 bases and J dropped 0 bases, with 14 bases sitting between them. CDR3 length: 16 residues. CDR1 is LNHDA, CDR2 SQIVND, per germline (reference sequence). In DNA, the CDR3 is TGTGCCAGTAGTATCTCGTTCAGGGCCCTGAACACTGAAGCTTTCTTT. It yields the protein CASSISFRALNTEAFF.

This chain joins TRBV11-3 and TRBJ2-3, with D possibly TRBD2 on 6 matching bases. The V gene's germline CDR1 is SGHNT and CDR2 YENEEA. This CDR3 contains 17 residues. V gave up 5 bases and J gave up 0 bases, with 18 bases separating them. The CDR3, as DNA: TGTGCCAGCAGCCAGGGCTTTACTAGCAGTAGCACAGATACGCAGTATTTT. Translated, it gives CASSQGFTSSSTDTQYF.

The chain carries TRBV13 and TRBJ1-1, with D possibly matching TRBD1 (5 bases). This CDR3 comprises 14 residues. CDR1 and CDR2 from the germline V gene are PRHDT and FYEKMQ (reference sequence). Trimming took off 2 bases at V and 1 base at J, with 8 bases between the two ends. In nucleotides, the CDR3 is TGTGCCAGCAGCTTAAGGGGCGAGAACACTGAAGCTTTCTTT. Amino acid sequence: CASSLRGENTEAFF. Based on the CDR3 plus reference TRBV13 and TRBJ1-1, the full variable domain is AAGVIQSPRHLIKEKRETATLKCYPIPRHDTVYWYQQGPGQDPQFLISFYEKMQSDKGSIPDRFSAQQFSDYHSELNMSSLELGDSALYFCASSLRGENTEAFFGQGTRLTVV.

This rearrangement joins TRBV30 to TRBJ1-2; D is perhaps TRBD1 (5 bases). This CDR3 comprises 13 residues. V shed 3 bases and J shed 7 bases, with 15 bases lying between them. From germline, CDR1 is GTSNPN and CDR2 SVGIG (reference sequence). CDR3 DNA sequence: TGTGCCTGGAGGCCATGGGGGACTTTTGGCTACACCTTC. Translating it yields CAWRPWGTFGYTF.

On this clone itself: This sample also contains other DNA sequences that code for the same CDR3. The V call is TRBV7-8, the J call TRBJ2-7, with D perhaps TRBD1 (5 bases). The V gene's germline CDR1 is SGHVS and CDR2 FQNEAQ. The CDR3 has 13 residues. V lost 5 bases to trimming and J lost 4 bases, with 12 bases between them. The CDR3 sequence is CASSLDTLYEQYV. CDR3 DNA sequence: TGTGCCAGCAGCCTGGACACACTATACGAGCAGTACGTC.

The J gene is TRBJ2-2, the V gene TRBV6-5; D perhaps matches TRBD2 (5 bases). Per the germline V gene, CDR1 is MNHEY and CDR2 is SVGAGI. The V end was cut by 8 bases, the J end by 3 bases, with 16 bases between. The CDR3 covers 15 residues. The DNA for the CDR3 is TGTGCCAGCCAAGACTGGCGGGTTGACACCGGGGAGCTGTTTTTT. Translating it yields CASQDWRVDTGELFF.

The chain couples TRBV7-2 to TRBJ2-1; D is uncertain. The CDR3 is 15 residues long. V was trimmed by 5 bases and J by 0 bases, leaving 11 bases between them. From germline, CDR1 is SGHTA and CDR2 FQGNSA. CDR3 residues: CASSIAVSSYNEQFF. The CDR3 DNA reads TGTGCCAGCAGCATCGCGGTGAGCTCCTACAATGAGCAGTTCTTC.

As concerns this clone: Other DNA sequences of this sample code for an identical CDR3. The CDR3 DNA follows: TGTGCCAGCAGCCAAGAGGCAGGGAACAATCAGCCCCAGCATTTT. Encoded protein: CASSQEAGNNQPQHF. This sequence joins TRBV5-5 and TRBJ1-5, with D maybe TRBD1 (5 bases). Germline assignment: CDR1 SGHKS and CDR2 YYEKEE (reference sequence). The CDR3 sequence is 15 residues long. Trimming left V 4 bases short and J 3 bases short, with 14 bases between.

The gene calls are TRBV28 and TRBJ2-7; possibly TRBD2 for D (5 bases). CDR1 is MDHEN, CDR2 SYDVKM, per germline. Trimming pared 4 bases from V and 2 bases from J, leaving 12 bases between. This CDR3 is 14 amino acids long. CDR3 nucleotide sequence: TGTGCCAGCAGTTCCCCTGACGGGACCTACGAGCAGTACTTC. As protein: CASSSPDGTYEQYF.

The chain joins TRBV6-6 to TRBJ1-5, with D possibly matching TRBD1 (5 bases). This CDR3 has 15 residues. Trimming shortened V by 4 bases and J by 6 bases, and 16 bases separated the two germline ends. Germline-derived CDR1 and CDR2 are MNHNY and SVGAGI (reference sequence). The CDR3 DNA follows: TGTGCCAGCAGTTGGCCCAAAGGAGGGGTTCAGCCCCAGCATTTT. Translation gives CASSWPKGGVQPQHF.

CDR3 sequence: CASRLTGGEQFF. In DNA form, the CDR3 reads TGTGCCAGCAGATTGACAGGGGGTGAGCAGTTCTTC. This chain connects TRBV6-5 to TRBJ2-1, with 9 bases that match TRBD1. The CDR3 totals 12 residues. The germline CDR1 and CDR2 sequences are MNHEY and SVGAGI. The V and J ends lost 6 bases and 9 bases, in that order; junction bases with no gene match: 3.

The V gene is TRBV11-3, the J gene TRBJ2-2; D gene unclear. Germline CDR1 and CDR2: SGHNT and YENEEA. The V and J ends lost 3 bases and 0 bases respectively, with 8 bases between them. The CDR3 extends over 15 amino acids. CDR3 bases: TGTGCCAGCAGCTTGTCTGGCCCGAACACCGGGGAGCTGTTTTTT. This sequence encodes CASSLSGPNTGELFF.

The rearrangement links TRBV6-5 to TRBJ2-1, with 7 bases identical to TRBD2. Losses at the gene ends were 2 bases for V and 7 bases for J; bases not matched to a gene: 11. The CDR3 contains 16 residues. Germline V CDR1 and CDR2: MNHEY, SVGAGI. The CDR3 nucleotides read TGTGCCAGCAGTTACGGGGCGGGAGAAACTCTGAATGAGCAGTTCTTC. Protein sequence: CASSYGAGETLNEQFF.

The chain combines TRBV18 with TRBJ1-2; TRBD1 aligns across 8 bases. CDR1 is KGHSH, CDR2 LQKENI, per germline. The CDR3 runs 14 residues. The junction had 6 bases not matched to a gene; V was cut back by 4 bases and J by 5 bases. The CDR3 DNA reads as TGTGCCAGCTCACAAGGACAGGGTGGGTATGGCTACACCTTC. Translated: CASSQGQGGYGYTF.

The rearrangement links TRBV7-6 to TRBJ1-4, with a tentative D call TRBD1 (5 bases). The ends were cut back, 3 bases at V and 6 bases at J, with 17 bases in the middle. The CDR3 is made up of 16 amino acids. Germline CDR1 reads SGHVS; CDR2 reads FNYEAQ. The CDR3 nucleotides read TGTGCCAGCAGCTTCTCCCCGGCGGGGGGAGATGAAAAACTGTTTTTT. Translated: CASSFSPAGGDEKLFF.

Worth noting for this clone: It is likely a read error, because the conserved phenylalanine at the end of the CDR3 is missing. This chain connects TRBV6-5 to TRBJ1-2, with 8 bases lining up with TRBD1. CDR3 length equals 14 residues. The germline V gene encodes CDR1 MNHEY and CDR2 SVGAGI. Trimming at V came to 6 bases and at J to 5 bases, leaving 8 bases not matched to a gene. In nucleotides, the CDR3 is TGTGCCAGCAGGAGCGGACAGGGCGATTATGGCTACACCTCC. Translated: CASRSGQGDYGYTS.

This chain connects TRBV27 to TRBJ2-7; 8 nucleotides align to TRBD2. Germline V lookup: CDR1 MNHEY, CDR2 SMNVEV (reference sequence). The CDR3 is 13 residues long. Trimming removed 3 bases from V and 3 bases from J; junction bases left unmatched: 1. CDR3 DNA sequence: TGTGCCAGCAGTTTGGCGGGAGGCTACGAGCAGTACTTC. It specifies CASSLAGGYEQYF.

This chain's CDR3 is CASTDRGWLFF. The CDR3 DNA reads as TGTGCCAGTACCGACCGGGGATGGCTGTTTTTT. The V call is TRBV19, the J call TRBJ1-4, with D hard to call. V was pared by 7 bases and J by 14 bases, with 14 bases between. Germline lookup yields CDR1 LNHDA and CDR2 SQIVND (reference sequence). The CDR3 is made up of 11 amino acids.

The chain uses TRBV2 and TRBJ2-1; the match to TRBD2 covers 11 bases. This CDR3 has 18 amino acids. CDR1 and CDR2 from the germline V gene are SNHLY and FYNNEI. Losses at the gene ends were 4 bases for V and 0 bases for J; bases not matched to a gene: 8. The CDR3 sequence is CASSVTSGGFSSYNEQFF. For the CDR3, the DNA is TGTGCCAGCAGTGTCACTAGCGGGGGTTTTTCCTCCTACAATGAGCAGTTCTTC.